This TCR beta chain originates from a study of control samples from healthy donors and cancer patients. Generated by immunoSEQ multiplex PCR, the TCRdb table keeps only in-frame clones and is missing some. Of about 120,000 clones in the sample, around 91% are singletons; the top ten hold approximately 1%. This CDR3 contains 15 residues. V trimming: 3 bases; J trimming: 4 bases; junction bases outside the gene matches: 7. Germline lookup yields CDR1 GTSNPN and CDR2 SVGIG (reference sequence). The chain is built from TRBV30 and TRBJ1-3, with 9 bases fitting TRBD1. Material: PBMCs. The receptor was derived from a woman between 45 and 65 years old with colorectal cancer. The CDR3 region has the DNA TGTGCCTGGAGCCCCCGGGACAGGGCGGGAAACACCATATATTTT. Translating it yields CAWSPRDRAGNTIYF.